This T cell receptor (beta chain) was captured by sequencing in a study of blood T cell repertoires in COVID-19. Across the whole study: Sites across the United States, Italy and Spain contributed samples from acute and convalescent COVID-19. PBMCs, B-cell-depleted T cells, or T cells provided the cDNA or gDNA that made up the material.

In the original analysis: By means of reference gene primer amplification, nucleated cell counts were estimated. Libraries were prepared by immunoSEQ multiplex PCR; TCRdb keeps only in-frame clonotypes and omits some of them. V and J calls and clone size are copied from that table; D and trimming were computed from the DNA. The sample records 280,000 or so clones, over 75% being singletons. The CDR3 extends over 16 amino acids. After removal of 6 bases from V and 7 bases from J, the junction contained 9 bases not matched to a gene. Germline CDR1 MDHEN, CDR2 SYDVKM. The sample comprised peripheral blood. The rearrangement joins TRBV28 to TRBJ2-1; 13 nucleotides align to TRBD2. This clonotype was obtained from an older woman with acute or convalescent COVID-19. CDR3 sequence (DNA): TGTGCCAGCAGACCACTAGCGGGAGGGCCAGATAATGAGCAGTTCTTC. As protein: CASRPLAGGPDNEQFF.